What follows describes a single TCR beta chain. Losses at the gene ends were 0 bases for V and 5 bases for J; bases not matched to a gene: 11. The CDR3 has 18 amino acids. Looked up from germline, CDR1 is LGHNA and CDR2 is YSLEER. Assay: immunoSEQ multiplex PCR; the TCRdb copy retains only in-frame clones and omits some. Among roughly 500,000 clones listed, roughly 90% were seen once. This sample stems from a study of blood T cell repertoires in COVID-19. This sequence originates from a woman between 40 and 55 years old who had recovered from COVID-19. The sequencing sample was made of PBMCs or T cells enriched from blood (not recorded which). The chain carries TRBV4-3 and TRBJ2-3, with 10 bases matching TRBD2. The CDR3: CASSQEPLAGVGGDTQYF. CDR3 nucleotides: TGCGCCAGCAGCCAAGAACCCCTAGCGGGAGTCGGAGGAGATACGCAGTATTTT.